Presented here are 7 T cell receptor beta chains from one specimen sequenced in a study of T cell changes during pregnancy in multiple sclerosis. The table came from immunoSEQ multiplex PCR; TCRdb's copy has only in-frame clones and leaves some out. Of 70,000 to 95,000 clones in the sample, 93% were seen once. The source material was peripheral blood, sampled in the second trimester of pregnancy. The receptors here all came from a female donor in good health, enrolled as a control in a pregnancy study.

This chain joins TRBV11-2 and TRBJ2-3, with TRBD1 matching 8 bases. Germline V gives CDR1 SGHAT, CDR2 FQNNGV. Trimming at V came to 3 bases and at J to 1 base, leaving 0 bases not matched to a gene. This CDR3 region has 14 residues. This CDR3 reads CASSLDRGTDTQYF. DNA of the CDR3: TGTGCCAGCAGCTTGGACAGGGGCACAGATACGCAGTATTTT.

V and J are TRBV4-3 and TRBJ1-1, with TRBD1 matching over 8 bases. There are 13 residues in the CDR3. CDR1 is LGHNA, CDR2 YSLEER, per germline. The trim removed 4 bases at V and 7 bases at J, leaving 5 bases unmatched. The chain's CDR3 is CASSRNTGGEAFF. DNA of the CDR3: TGCGCCAGCAGCCGCAACACAGGGGGTGAAGCTTTCTTT.

V and J are TRBV7-8 and TRBJ1-1; perhaps TRBD1 as D (6 bases). Germline CDR1 reads SGHVS; CDR2 reads FQNEAQ. The V and J ends lost 1 base and 4 bases respectively, with 13 bases between them. This CDR3 spans 15 amino acids. CDR3 bases: TGTGCCAGCAGCTTAGGGGGAGGGGGGGGCACTGAAGCTTTCTTT. This gives the protein CASSLGGGGGTEAFF.

The chain is built from TRBV5-1 and TRBJ2-1; tentatively, D is TRBD2 (6 bases). The germline CDR1 and CDR2 sequences are SGHRS and YFSETQ. This CDR3 is 23 amino acids long. V lost 1 base and J 5 bases, leaving 37 bases between the germline ends. CDR3 DNA: TGCGCCAGCAGCTTGTTGGGCGCCCCGACGACCACCCGTTTAGTAGAGCGGGACAATGAGCAGTTCTTC. It encodes CASSLLGAPTTTRLVERDNEQFF.

The chain combines TRBV7-2 with TRBJ2-3; perhaps TRBD2 as D (7 bases). Germline CDR1 is SGHTA and CDR2 is FQGNSA. The CDR3 has 14 amino acids. V was pared by 1 base and J by 9 bases, with 14 bases between. The CDR3 is CASSLGGGGGTQYF. CDR3 sequence (DNA): TGTGCCAGCAGCTTAGGAGGGGGGGGCGGGACGCAGTATTTT.

V and J are TRBV5-1 and TRBJ1-5; 8 bases fit TRBD1. V shed 7 bases, J shed 6 bases, and the junction held 9 bases outside the gene matches. This CDR3 region has 14 residues. Germline-derived CDR1 and CDR2 are SGHRS and YFSETQ. The CDR3 loop is CASSVSGGTQPQHF. CDR3 nucleotides: TGCGCCAGCTCCGTCTCAGGGGGCACTCAGCCCCAGCATTTT.

This clone was seen only once. The chain joins TRBV19 to TRBJ1-4; D call uncertain. The V gene lost 2 bases and the J gene lost 0 bases, with 7 bases spanning the gap. This CDR3 region has 15 residues. CDR1 and CDR2 (germline): LNHDA, SQIVND (reference sequence). The CDR3 coding sequence is TGTGCCAGTAGTATACCCGGGACAACTAATGAAAAACTGTTTTTT. Amino acids: CASSIPGTTNEKLFF.